A single sample is the source of the 31 T cell receptor beta chains below, sequenced in a study of identical twins. TCRdb passed the 5' RACE reads through MiXCR, listing each CDR3 protein once. The data hold fewer than 250,000 distinct CDR3 sequences, with around 7.6% observed a single time. These data were also reused for a study on yellow fever vaccine responses in identical twins.

Input material: CD8+ T cells sorted from blood. The receptors come from a woman aged 18 to 35 in good health.

This chain uses TRBV4-1 with TRBJ2-1, with D unclear. Trimming removed 0 bases from V and 7 bases from J, with 7 bases in between. This CDR3 contains 13 residues. CDR1 is MGHRA and CDR2 is YSYEKL in the germline V gene. The CDR3 DNA reads TGCGCCAGCAGCCAAGATAAGCATAATGAGCAGTTCTTC. The encoded protein is CASSQDKHNEQFF.

This clonotype occurred a few times. The chain couples TRBV10-2 to TRBJ2-3; the D call may be TRBD1 or TRBD2 (5 bases each). Deletions cut 8 bases from V and 1 base from J, with 10 bases between. This CDR3 spans 13 amino acids. Per germline, CDR1 WSHSY and CDR2 SAAADI. The CDR3 is CASGGGGTDTQYF. The DNA of the CDR3 is TGCGCCAGCGGGGGTGGCGGCACAGATACGCAGTATTTT.

The chain carries TRBV7-6 and TRBJ2-1; 10 bases agree with TRBD1. From germline, CDR1 is SGHVS and CDR2 FNYEAQ. The CDR3 is 17 amino acids. The V and J ends lost 2 bases and 8 bases, in that order; junction bases with no gene match: 12. CDR3 bases: TGTGCCAGCAGCTTAAGGAGCCGGGACAGGGGTAGTGATGAGCAGTTCTTC. Its protein is CASSLRSRDRGSDEQFF.

Many counts were recorded for this clonotype. J is TRBJ2-3 and V is TRBV9, with D possibly TRBD2 on 6 matching bases. CDR1 and CDR2 (germline): SGDLS, YYNGEE. The V end lost 0 bases, the J end lost 5 bases, and 13 bases lay between the germline ends. The CDR3 extends over 15 amino acids. As DNA, the CDR3 is TGTGCCAGCAGCGTAGGGTGGGGGGTAGGAGATACGCAGTATTTT. It is translated as CASSVGWGVGDTQYF.

This clonotype was recorded many times. This chain connects TRBV12-3 or TRBV12-4 to TRBJ2-6; 8 positions match TRBD1. The trim removed 6 bases at V and 0 bases at J, leaving 7 bases unmatched. CDR3 length equals 17 residues. The CDR3 nucleotides read TGTGCCAGCAGCACCGGGACAGGTTACTCTGGGGCCAACGTCCTGACTTTC. Amino acid sequence: CASSTGTGYSGANVLTF.

The genes are TRBV9 and TRBJ2-3; D possibly corresponds to TRBD1 (5 bases). The germline CDR1 and CDR2 sequences are SGDLS and YYNGEE. This CDR3 comprises 13 residues. V lost 9 bases and J lost 4, with 15 bases in between. CDR3: CATRAGKADTQYF. CDR3 in DNA: TGTGCCACTAGGGCAGGGAAGGCAGATACGCAGTATTTT.

This clonotype came up many times. The J gene is TRBJ2-2, the V gene TRBV2; D ambiguous. The V end lost 4 bases, the J end lost 6 bases, and 6 bases lay between the germline ends. The germline gives CDR1 SNHLY, CDR2 FYNNEI. The CDR3 runs 12 residues. This CDR3 is CASSVEPGELFF. The CDR3 coding sequence is TGTGCCAGCAGTGTCGAACCCGGGGAGCTGTTTTTT.

CDR3 protein: CASSQDVSRAETQYF. In DNA, the CDR3 is TGTGCCAGCAGCCAAGATGTTTCCAGAGCAGAGACCCAGTACTTC. The V gene is TRBV14, the J gene TRBJ2-5; D is ambiguous. The germline CDR1 and CDR2 sequences are SGHDN and FVKESK. Trimming left V 0 bases short and J 4 bases short, with 12 bases between. This CDR3 region has 15 residues.

This clonotype appeared many times. This chain joins TRBV27 and TRBJ2-7, with no clear D. Germline V gives CDR1 MNHEY, CDR2 SMNVEV (reference sequence). The V end lost 2 bases, the J end lost 2 bases, and 10 bases lay between the germline ends. The CDR3 has 14 amino acids. The CDR3 DNA reads TGTGCCAGCAGTTTAGGGCGACACACCTACGAGCAGTACTTC. It codes for CASSLGRHTYEQYF.

This clonotype was counted a few times. The chain uses TRBV27 and TRBJ2-7, with 7 bases identical to TRBD1. This CDR3 has 13 amino acids. Trimming removed 3 bases from V and 6 bases from J; junction bases left unmatched: 5. Germline CDR1 MNHEY, CDR2 SMNVEV (reference sequence). CDR3 nucleotide sequence: TGTGCCAGCAGTTTTTTACAGGGGCGCGAGCAGTACTTC. Translation: CASSFLQGREQYF.

This clonotype was found many times. V gene TRBV20-1 combines with J gene TRBJ2-1, with TRBD2 identical over 12 bases. Per germline, CDR1 DFQATT and CDR2 SNEGSKA (reference sequence). V lost 1 base and J lost 9; bases outside the gene matches: 7. CDR3 length: 15 amino acids. CDR3 bases: TGCAGTGCTAGAGGTGCTAGCGGGAGGGCCCGTGAGCAGTTCTTC. This codes for CSARGASGRAREQFF.

This clonotype occurred a few times. This chain links TRBV5-4 with TRBJ2-1; 10 positions agree with TRBD2. CDR3 length: 15 residues. Germline CDR1 reads SGHNT; CDR2 reads YYREEE (reference sequence). The V gene end was trimmed by 4 bases and the J gene end by 6 bases; junction bases not matched to a gene: 7. CDR3 coding DNA: TGTGCCAGCAGCGGGAGCGGGAGGGATCCCAATGAGCAGTTCTTC. This translates into CASSGSGRDPNEQFF.

In this sample, this clonotype turned up once. Given a much more abundant clone one base away, this may be a read error. V is TRBV12-3 or TRBV12-4 and J is TRBJ2-2; weak D call: TRBD2 (5 bases). The CDR3 loop spans 13 amino acids. For the CDR3, the DNA is TGTGCCAGCAGCCCGGGGTCCCCCGGGGAGCTGGTTTTT. It translates to CASSPGSPGELVF.

This clonotype was detected only a few times. This rearrangement joins TRBV12-3 or TRBV12-4 to TRBJ2-1, with a weak D call TRBD2 (6 bases). The CDR3 is 13 residues long. Trimming shortened V by 6 bases and J by 8 bases, and 14 bases separated the two germline ends. This chain's CDR3 is CASSHTGVHEQFF. The CDR3 DNA reads TGTGCCAGCAGCCATACGGGGGTCCATGAGCAGTTCTTC.

This clonotype was found many times. The chain recombines TRBV29-1 with TRBJ2-3; 10 bases fit TRBD2. With V trimmed by 0 bases and J by 0 bases, 12 bases remained unmatched. The germline V gene has CDR1 SQVTM and CDR2 ANQGSEA. The CDR3 has 19 amino acids. The CDR3: CSVEDLTTSGEPSTDTQYF. CDR3 nucleotides: TGCAGCGTTGAAGATCTGACCACTAGCGGGGAACCTAGCACAGATACGCAGTATTTT.

This clonotype has at least ten counts. The rearrangement joins TRBV12-3 or TRBV12-4 to TRBJ1-1, with D possibly TRBD1 on 5 matching bases. With 5 bases removed from V and 0 bases from J, the gap between germline ends came to 7 bases. The CDR3 runs to 13 residues. The CDR3 sequence is CASSGGMNTEAFF. CDR3 in DNA: TGTGCCAGCAGTGGGGGGATGAACACTGAAGCTTTCTTT.

The chain is built from TRBV2 and TRBJ1-5; tentatively, D is TRBD1 (5 bases). Looked up from germline, CDR1 is SNHLY and CDR2 is FYNNEI. The CDR3 sequence is 15 residues long. V lost 1 base, J lost 7 bases, and 14 bases lay in between. The CDR3, as DNA: TGTGCCAGCAGTGAAGAGGGGAAAGGGAAGCAGCCCCAGCATTTT. It is translated as CASSEEGKGKQPQHF.

This clonotype was detected only a few times. V is TRBV3-1 and J is TRBJ2-3, with D possibly matching TRBD1 (5 bases). Germline loops: CDR1 LGHDT, CDR2 YNNKEL (reference sequence). The CDR3 length is 16 residues. V gave up 5 bases and J gave up 0 bases, with 15 bases separating them. CDR3 coding DNA: TGTGCCAGCAGCGACGTGGGGCCGCCTAGCACAGATACGCAGTATTTT. Translating gives CASSDVGPPSTDTQYF.

The V gene is TRBV3-1, the J gene TRBJ2-1; TRBD2 aligns across 8 bases. The V gene's germline CDR1 is LGHDT and CDR2 YNNKEL (reference sequence). This CDR3 has 16 residues. V dropped 4 bases and J dropped 6; count of bases not matched to a gene: 11. The CDR3 loop reads CASSPRLAGSVNEQFF. In DNA form, the CDR3 reads TGTGCCAGCAGCCCCAGATTAGCGGGGTCGGTCAATGAGCAGTTCTTC.

The J gene is TRBJ2-1, the V gene TRBV12-3 or TRBV12-4; the match to TRBD1 covers 8 bases. With 3 bases clipped from V and 8 bases from J, the junction kept 12 bases outside the gene matches. CDR3 length: 16 residues. The chain's CDR3 is CASSFPSGQGGYEQFF. The CDR3 bases are TGTGCCAGCAGTTTTCCCTCTGGACAGGGAGGATATGAGCAGTTCTTC.

At least ten counts were recorded for this clonotype. V and J are TRBV2 and TRBJ1-1; D uncertain. From germline, CDR1 is SNHLY and CDR2 FYNNEI. V lost 3 bases, J lost 0 bases, and 5 bases lay in between. The CDR3 extends over 13 amino acids. CDR3 loop: CASSEMVNTEAFF. The CDR3 DNA follows: TGTGCCAGCAGTGAGATGGTGAACACTGAAGCTTTCTTT.

In this sample, this clonotype turned up many times. V gene TRBV7-9 combines with J gene TRBJ1-2; TRBD1 aligns across 11 bases. The length of the CDR3 is 17 residues. V lost 3 bases, J lost 2 bases, and 8 bases stayed unmatched. Looked up from germline, CDR1 is SEHNR and CDR2 is FQNEAQ (reference sequence). The CDR3 is CASSLETRDRGNYGYTF. Written as DNA, the CDR3 is TGTGCCAGCAGCTTGGAAACTCGGGACAGGGGGAACTATGGCTACACCTTC.

The chain employs TRBV2 and TRBJ2-3; TRBD2 matches 10 bases. V gave up 5 bases and J gave up 2 bases; unmatched junction bases: 4. Germline CDR1 and CDR2: SNHLY and FYNNEI. The CDR3 has 15 residues. CDR3 sequence (DNA): TGTGCCAGCAGTCTTACTAGCGGGAACACAGATACGCAGTATTTT. This translates into CASSLTSGNTDTQYF.

This clonotype was detected only a few times. The gene calls are TRBV20-1 and TRBJ1-1; D ambiguous. Germline lookup yields CDR1 DFQATT and CDR2 SNEGSKA (reference sequence). V was pared by 3 bases and J by 3 bases, with 5 bases between. There are 11 residues in the CDR3. The CDR3 reads CSARSYTEAFF. In DNA form, the CDR3 reads TGCAGTGCTAGGTCTTACACTGAAGCTTTCTTT.

In its sample, this clonotype was seen a few times. The chain is built from TRBV3-1 and TRBJ2-1; the match to TRBD1 covers 7 bases. V trimming: 4 bases; J trimming: 4 bases; junction bases outside the gene matches: 7. Germline-derived CDR1 and CDR2 are LGHDT and YNNKEL (reference sequence). The CDR3 sequence is 15 residues long. The CDR3 bases are TGTGCCAGCAGCCTAGACAGGGAGTCGTACAATGAGCAGTTCTTC. This sequence encodes CASSLDRESYNEQFF.

This clonotype was observed many times. This chain connects TRBV4-1 to TRBJ2-3, with TRBD1 identical over 7 bases. Germline V lookup: CDR1 MGHRA, CDR2 YSYEKL. V gave up 3 bases and J gave up 2 bases; unmatched junction bases: 14. The CDR3 loop spans 18 amino acids. This CDR3 reads CASSQGFDREGVTDTQYF. The CDR3 DNA reads TGCGCCAGCAGCCAGGGGTTCGACAGGGAAGGAGTCACAGATACGCAGTATTTT.

This clonotype has a count of ten or more. The J gene is TRBJ2-2, the V gene TRBV4-1; possibly TRBD1 for D (5 bases). The germline V gene encodes CDR1 MGHRA and CDR2 YSYEKL. Between the trimmed V and J ends, which lost 6 bases and 5 bases, there was a span of 19 bases. CDR3 length equals 16 residues. The CDR3 sequence is CASSLSQGYATGELFF. The CDR3 nucleotides read TGCGCCAGCAGTTTATCTCAGGGTTATGCGACCGGGGAGCTGTTTTTT.

This clonotype was detected many times. J is TRBJ2-1 and V is TRBV24-1; 8 nucleotides line up with TRBD2. This CDR3 has 15 residues. Germline assignment: CDR1 KGHDR and CDR2 SFDVKD. V dropped 4 bases and J dropped 8; count of bases not matched to a gene: 9. CDR3 amino acids: CATSEQGLAWDEQFF. The CDR3 DNA reads as TGTGCCACCAGTGAACAAGGACTAGCCTGGGATGAGCAGTTCTTC.

There are a few counts of this clonotype. The chain carries TRBV2 and TRBJ2-7; TRBD1 matches 8 bases. Germline-derived CDR1 and CDR2 are SNHLY and FYNNEI. V trimming: 8 bases; J trimming: 7 bases; junction bases outside the gene matches: 7. The CDR3 length is 12 residues. CDR3 in amino acids: CASPGTGGEQYV. The CDR3 nucleotides read TGTGCCAGCCCAGGGACAGGTGGGGAGCAGTACGTC.

This clonotype was counted many times. V and J are TRBV20-1 and TRBJ2-5; D unclear. This CDR3 comprises 15 residues. V was clipped by 3 bases and J by 2 bases, with 16 bases between them. Germline assignment: CDR1 DFQATT and CDR2 SNEGSKA (reference sequence). Written as DNA, the CDR3 is TGCAGTGCTAGTCCCTACAGTTACGGGCAAGAGACCCAGTACTTC. This sequence encodes CSASPYSYGQETQYF.

This clonotype was observed many times. Germline is not matched at one junction end, which may reflect a read error. This chain joins TRBV5-1 and TRBJ2-1, with 11 bases matching TRBD2. This CDR3 contains 15 residues. Germline CDR1 and CDR2: SGHRS and YFSETQ. CDR3 bases: TGTGCCAGCAGCCTAGCGGGAGGAACCTACAATGAGCAGTTCTTC. Residues: CASSLAGGTYNEQFF.